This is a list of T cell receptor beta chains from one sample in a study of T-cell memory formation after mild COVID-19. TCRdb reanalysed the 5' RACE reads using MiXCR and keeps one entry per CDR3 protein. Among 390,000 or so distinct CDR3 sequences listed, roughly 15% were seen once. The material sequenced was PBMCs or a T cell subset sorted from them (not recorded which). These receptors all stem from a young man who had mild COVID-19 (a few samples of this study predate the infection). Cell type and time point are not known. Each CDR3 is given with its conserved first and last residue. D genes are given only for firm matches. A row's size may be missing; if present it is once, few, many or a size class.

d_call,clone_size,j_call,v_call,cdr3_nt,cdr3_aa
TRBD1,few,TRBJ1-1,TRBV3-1,TGTGCCAGCAGCCAAGGACAGGGTCGGGCTTTCTTT,CASSQGQGRAFF
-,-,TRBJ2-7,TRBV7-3,TGTGCCAGCAGCCCTGAGACAAGCCACGAGCAGTACTTC,CASSPETSHEQYF
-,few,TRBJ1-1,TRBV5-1,TGCGCCAGCAGCTTGGGAGCCAGGCGGGCTTTCTTT,CASSLGARRAFF
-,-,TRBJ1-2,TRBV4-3,TGCGCCAGCAGCCCAGATCAGGGGAAGGCGGGCTACACCTTC,CASSPDQGKAGYTF
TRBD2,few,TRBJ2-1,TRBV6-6,TGTGCCAGCAGTTACTCTTGGGACGTACTAGCGGGCGGGGCATACAATGAGCAGTTCTTC,CASSYSWDVLAGGAYNEQFF
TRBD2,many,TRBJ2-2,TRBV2,TGTGCCAGCAGTTTACTAGCGGGTAACACCGGGGAGCTGTTTTTT,CASSLLAGNTGELFF
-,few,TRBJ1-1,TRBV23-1,TGCGCCAGCAGTCGGGAGAGGTACGGCGACACTGAAGCTTTCTTT,CASSRERYGDTEAFF
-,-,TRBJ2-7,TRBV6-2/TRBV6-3,TGTGCCAGCAGTTACACGAGGGGCTTCGACGAGCAGTACTTC,CASSYTRGFDEQYF
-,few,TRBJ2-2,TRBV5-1,TGCGCCAGCAGCTCAAACACGAACACCGGGGAGCTGTTTTTT,CASSSNTNTGELFF
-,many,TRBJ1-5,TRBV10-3,TGTGCCATAAGACAAGACAGCAATCAGCCCCAGCATTTT,CAIRQDSNQPQHF
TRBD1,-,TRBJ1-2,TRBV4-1,TGCGCCAGCAGCCATTGGGACAGCCACGTCGGCTACACCTTC,CASSHWDSHVGYTF
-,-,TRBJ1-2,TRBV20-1,TGCAGTGCTGGGGGACGGCTCTATGGCTACACCTTC,CSAGGRLYGYTF
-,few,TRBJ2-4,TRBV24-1,TGTGCCACCAGTGACCTACCCCGGACAGTTAGCTTCCCCAAAAACATTCAGTACTTC,CATSDLPRTVSFPKNIQYF
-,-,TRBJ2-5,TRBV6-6,TGTGCCAGCAGTTACTCGTCCGAAGAGACCCAGTACTTC,CASSYSSEETQYF
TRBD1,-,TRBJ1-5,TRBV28,TGTGCCAGCAGACAGGGGAACAATCAGCCCCAGCATTTT,CASRQGNNQPQHF
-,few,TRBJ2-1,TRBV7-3,TGTGCCAGCAGCTCGACCGGACTAAGCTCCTACAATGAGCAGTTCTTC,CASSSTGLSSYNEQFF
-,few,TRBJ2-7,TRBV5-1,TGCGCCAGCAGCTTGAGGCAGGGGATCGACTACGAGCAGTACTTC,CASSLRQGIDYEQYF
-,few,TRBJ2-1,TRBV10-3,TGTGCCACCGCAGAGTCTATTGGAAATGAGCAGTTCTTC,CATAESIGNEQFF
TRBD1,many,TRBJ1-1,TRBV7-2,TGTGCCAGCAGCTTACTCAGACAGGGGGAAGCTTTCTTT,CASSLLRQGEAFF
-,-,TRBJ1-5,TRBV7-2,TGTGCCAGCAGCTTACAGGAGAATCAGCCCCAGCATTTT,CASSLQENQPQHF
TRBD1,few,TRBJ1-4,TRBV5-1,TGCGCCAGCAGCTTTAATACGGCAGGGGGGGAAAAACTGTTTTTT,CASSFNTAGGEKLFF
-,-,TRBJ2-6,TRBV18,TGTGCCAGCTCACCAGTAATCTCTGGGGCCAACGTCCTGACTTTC,CASSPVISGANVLTF
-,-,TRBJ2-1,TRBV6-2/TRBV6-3,TGTGCCAGCAGTTACTCGGTCGGATTCAATGAGCAGTTCTTC,CASSYSVGFNEQFF
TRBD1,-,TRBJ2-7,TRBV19,TGTGCCAGTAGCGACAGGGGCTACGAGCAGTACTTC,CASSDRGYEQYF
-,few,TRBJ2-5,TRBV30,TGTGCCTGGAGTATATGGAAAGGGGGCCAAGAGACCCAGTACTTC,CAWSIWKGGQETQYF
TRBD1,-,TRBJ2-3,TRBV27,TGTGCCAGCAGCCGCCTCGGACAGGTCCTCACAGATACGCAGTATTTT,CASSRLGQVLTDTQYF
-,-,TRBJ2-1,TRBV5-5,TGTGCCAGCAGCTTGGAGGGTCCAGGGACCTACAATGAGCAGTTCTTC,CASSLEGPGTYNEQFF
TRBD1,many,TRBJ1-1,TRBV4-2,TGTGCCAGCAGCCGCGGACAGGGGGGGAACACTGAAGCTTTCTTT,CASSRGQGGNTEAFF
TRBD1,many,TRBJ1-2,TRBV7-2,TGTGCCAGCAGCTGGCCGCCGGGACAGGGCCGCGGCTACACCTTC,CASSWPPGQGRGYTF
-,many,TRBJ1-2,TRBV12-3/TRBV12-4,TGTGCCAGCAGCCGTGGCGCCTATGGTTTCTATGGCTACACCTTC,CASSRGAYGFYGYTF
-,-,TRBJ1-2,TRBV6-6,TGTGCCAGCAGAGACCCAGGGAGGCGATCGGGTGGCTACACCTTC,CASRDPGRRSGGYTF
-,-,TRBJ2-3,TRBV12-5,TGTGCTAGTGGTGACCACCCGGGGCGGGGATATACGCAGTATTTT,CASGDHPGRGYTQYF
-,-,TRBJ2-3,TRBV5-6,TGTGCCAGCACCATCGAGCTGGGGGCAGGAGGTGGAGATACGCAGTATTTT,CASTIELGAGGGDTQYF
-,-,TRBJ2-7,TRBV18,TGTGCCAGCTCACAATCCTCAGGAGTCTACGAGCAGTACTTC,CASSQSSGVYEQYF
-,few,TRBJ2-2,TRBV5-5,TGTGCCAGCAGCTTGGTTGGGGGGCGCACCGGGGAGCTGTTTTTT,CASSLVGGRTGELFF